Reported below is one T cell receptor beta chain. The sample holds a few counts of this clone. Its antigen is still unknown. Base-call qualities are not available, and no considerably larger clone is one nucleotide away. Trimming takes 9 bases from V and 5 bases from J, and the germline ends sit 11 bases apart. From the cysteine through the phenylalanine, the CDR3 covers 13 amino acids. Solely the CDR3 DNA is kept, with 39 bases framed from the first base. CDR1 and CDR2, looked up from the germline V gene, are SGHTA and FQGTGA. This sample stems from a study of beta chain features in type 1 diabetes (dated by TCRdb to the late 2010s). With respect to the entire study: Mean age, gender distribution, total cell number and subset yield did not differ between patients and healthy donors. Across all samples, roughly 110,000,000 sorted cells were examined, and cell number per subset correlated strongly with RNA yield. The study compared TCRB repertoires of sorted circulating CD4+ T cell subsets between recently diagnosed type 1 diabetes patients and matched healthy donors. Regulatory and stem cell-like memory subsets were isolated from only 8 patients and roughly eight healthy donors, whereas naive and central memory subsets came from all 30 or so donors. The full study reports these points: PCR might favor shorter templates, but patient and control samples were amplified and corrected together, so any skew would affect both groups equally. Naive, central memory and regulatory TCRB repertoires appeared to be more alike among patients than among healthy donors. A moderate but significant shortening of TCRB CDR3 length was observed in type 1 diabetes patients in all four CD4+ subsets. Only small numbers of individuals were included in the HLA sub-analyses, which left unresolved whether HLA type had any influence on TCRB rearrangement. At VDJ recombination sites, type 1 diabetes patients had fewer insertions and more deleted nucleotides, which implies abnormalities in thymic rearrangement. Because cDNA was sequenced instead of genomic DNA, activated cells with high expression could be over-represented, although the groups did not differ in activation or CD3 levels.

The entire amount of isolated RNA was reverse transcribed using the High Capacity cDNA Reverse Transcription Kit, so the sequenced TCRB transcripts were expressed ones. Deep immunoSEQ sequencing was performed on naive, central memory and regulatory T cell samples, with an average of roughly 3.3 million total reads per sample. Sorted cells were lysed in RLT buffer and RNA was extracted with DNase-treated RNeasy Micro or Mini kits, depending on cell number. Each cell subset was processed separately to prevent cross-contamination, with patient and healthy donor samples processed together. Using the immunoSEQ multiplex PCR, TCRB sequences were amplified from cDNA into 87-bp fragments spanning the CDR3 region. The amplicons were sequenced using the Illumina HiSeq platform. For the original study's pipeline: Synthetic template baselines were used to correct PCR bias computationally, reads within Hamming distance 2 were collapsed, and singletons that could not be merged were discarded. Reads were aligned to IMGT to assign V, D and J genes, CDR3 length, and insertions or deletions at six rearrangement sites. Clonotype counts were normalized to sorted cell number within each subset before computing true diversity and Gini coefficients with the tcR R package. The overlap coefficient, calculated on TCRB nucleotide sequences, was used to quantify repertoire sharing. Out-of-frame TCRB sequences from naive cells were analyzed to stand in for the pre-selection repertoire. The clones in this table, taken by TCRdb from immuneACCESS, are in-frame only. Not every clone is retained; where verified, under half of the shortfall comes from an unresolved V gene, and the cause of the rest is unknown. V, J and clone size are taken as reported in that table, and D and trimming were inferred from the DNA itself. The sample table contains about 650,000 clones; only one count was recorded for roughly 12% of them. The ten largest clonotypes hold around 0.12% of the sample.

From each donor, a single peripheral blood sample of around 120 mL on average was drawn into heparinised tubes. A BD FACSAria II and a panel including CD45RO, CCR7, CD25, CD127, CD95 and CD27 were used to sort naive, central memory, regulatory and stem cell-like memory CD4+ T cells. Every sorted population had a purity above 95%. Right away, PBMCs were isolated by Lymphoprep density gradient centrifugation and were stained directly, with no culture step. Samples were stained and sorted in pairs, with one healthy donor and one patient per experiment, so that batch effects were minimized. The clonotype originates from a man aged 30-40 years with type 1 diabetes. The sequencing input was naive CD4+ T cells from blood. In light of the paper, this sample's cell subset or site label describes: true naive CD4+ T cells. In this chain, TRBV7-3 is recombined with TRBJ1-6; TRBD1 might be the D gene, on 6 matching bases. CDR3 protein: CASRGANNSPLHF. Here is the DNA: TGTGCCAGTAGGGGGGCCAATAATTCACCCCTCCACTTT. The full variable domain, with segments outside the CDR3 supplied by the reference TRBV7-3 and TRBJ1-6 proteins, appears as GAGVSQTPSNKVTEKGKYVELRCDPISGHTALYWYRQSLGQGPEFLIYFQGTGAADDSGLPNDRFFAVRPEGSVSTLKIQRTERGDSAVYLCASRGANNSPLHFGNGTRLTVT.